Listed below are T cell receptor beta chains from one sample, sequenced in a study of blood T cell repertoires in COVID-19. Some clones are missing from TCRdb's copy, which holds only in-frame ones; the method was immunoSEQ multiplex PCR. The table includes under 40,000 clones, around 85% detected once. Sequenced sample: peripheral blood. Every receptor here comes from a woman older than 75 with active or convalescent COVID-19. Both conserved end residues are part of each CDR3. The D gene is left open where the match is weak. Not every row has a clone size; where given, it reads once, few, many or a size class.

j_call clone_size d_call v_call cdr3_aa cdr3_nt
TRBJ1-1 . . TRBV13 CASSLRGVGLGANTEAFF TGTGCCAGCAGCTTAAGAGGAGTGGGTTTGGGAGCGAACACTGAAGCTTTCTTT
TRBJ1-6 . TRBD1 TRBV6-5 CASSTPGTENSPLHF TGTGCCAGCAGTACCCCCGGGACAGAGAATTCACCCCTCCACTTT
TRBJ2-5 . TRBD1 TRBV7-6 CASSLIRVQGGQETQYF TGTGCCAGCAGCTTAATTCGGGTACAGGGGGGCCAAGAGACCCAGTACTTC
TRBJ2-3 . . TRBV6-6 CASSFPGEGTDTQYF TGTGCCAGCAGTTTCCCCGGAGAGGGCACAGATACGCAGTATTTT
TRBJ1-5 . . TRBV7-9 CASSSDNSNQPQHF TGTGCCAGCAGCTCGGACAATAGCAATCAGCCCCAGCATTTT
TRBJ2-1 . TRBD2 TRBV19 CASNLAGGQNEQFF TGTGCCAGTAACCTAGCGGGGGGGCAAAATGAGCAGTTCTTC
TRBJ2-7 . TRBD2 TRBV5-1 CASSLVPSGGPRYYEQYF TGCGCCAGCAGCTTGGTGCCCAGCGGGGGGCCTCGTTACTACGAGCAGTACTTC
TRBJ2-5 . TRBD2 TRBV6-5 CASRPSGGPETQYF TGTGCCAGCCGGCCTAGCGGGGGGCCAGAGACCCAGTACTTC
TRBJ1-4 . TRBD1 TRBV4-2 CASSQVGTGGGEKLFF TGTGCCAGCAGCCAAGTTGGGACAGGGGGCGGTGAAAAACTGTTTTTT
TRBJ2-3 . TRBD2 TRBV10-3 CAINPLAGGPNTQYF TGTGCCATCAACCCACTAGCGGGGGGGCCGAATACGCAGTATTTT
TRBJ1-6 . . TRBV5-5 CASSLSGTVKNSPLHF TGTGCCAGCAGCTTGTCCGGAACAGTAAAAAATTCACCCCTCCACTTT
TRBJ2-3 once TRBD1 TRBV6-6 CASRWTGSSTDTQYF TGTGCCAGCAGATGGACAGGGTCTAGCACAGATACGCAGTATTTT
TRBJ2-5 . TRBD2 TRBV4-1 CASSQVAGEETQYF TGCGCCAGCAGCCAAGTAGCGGGGGAAGAGACCCAGTACTTC
TRBJ1-4 . . TRBV11-2 CASSFRPTAATNEKLFF TGTGCCAGCAGCTTCAGACCGACAGCTGCAACTAATGAAAAACTGTTTTTT
TRBJ1-5 . . TRBV2 CASRETVYSNQPQHF TGTGCCAGCAGGGAGACAGTATATAGCAATCAGCCCCAGCATTTT
TRBJ2-1 few . TRBV7-9 CASSLARGLSKFF TGTGCCAGCAGCTTAGCGCGAGGGTTATCTAAGTTCTTC
TRBJ2-7 . . TRBV18 CASSPLYTRGEDYEQYF TGTGCCAGCTCACCACTTTATACCCGGGGAGAGGACTACGAGCAGTACTTC
TRBJ1-6 . . TRBV5-1 CASNPGGDSPLHF TGCGCCAGCAATCCCGGAGGGGATTCACCCCTCCACTTT
TRBJ1-2 . . TRBV2 CASSLGRRGYTF TGTGCCAGCAGTTTAGGGAGACGCGGCTACACCTTC
TRBJ2-5 . . TRBV12-3/TRBV12-4 CASSSLGETQYF TGTGCCAGCAGTTCCCTGGGCGAGACCCAGTACTTC
TRBJ1-5 . TRBD1 TRBV28 CASSPQGQGLGPNQPQHF TGTGCCAGCAGTCCTCAGGGACAGGGGTTGGGGCCCAATCAGCCCCAGCATTTT
TRBJ2-3 . TRBD1 TRBV24-1 CATSDGTGPGTDTQYF TGTGCCACCAGTGATGGGACAGGCCCGGGCACAGATACGCAGTATTTT
TRBJ1-3 few . TRBV19 CASSPPQGISGNTIYF TGTGCCAGTAGTCCCCCGCAGGGGATCTCTGGAAACACCATATATTTT
TRBJ1-4 . . TRBV9 CASSEDTATNEKLFF TGTGCCAGCAGCGAGGACACCGCAACTAATGAAAAACTGTTTTTT
TRBJ1-2 . . TRBV2 CASSRVGEGNGYTF TGTGCCAGCAGCCGCGTAGGTGAGGGTAATGGCTACACCTTC
TRBJ1-1 . TRBD1 TRBV28 CASRTGTGNTEAFF TGTGCCAGCCGGACGGGGACAGGGAACACTGAAGCTTTCTTT
TRBJ2-5 . TRBD2 TRBV4-1 CASNHPGLKQETQYF TGCGCCAGCAACCACCCGGGACTAAAGCAAGAGACCCAGTACTTC
TRBJ2-7 . . TRBV28 CASSLTIASSYEQYF TGTGCCAGCAGTTTAACTATCGCTAGCTCCTACGAGCAGTACTTC
TRBJ1-5 . TRBD1 TRBV29-1 CSAAGQGDNQPQHF TGCAGCGCCGCAGGGCAGGGGGACAATCAGCCCCAGCATTTT
TRBJ2-7 . . TRBV6-2/TRBV6-3 CASSPDGGKQYF TGTGCCAGCAGCCCGGACGGAGGGAAGCAGTACTTC
TRBJ2-2 . . TRBV5-6 CASSLLGIGGELFF TGTGCCAGCAGCTTACTAGGGATAGGCGGGGAGCTGTTTTTT
TRBJ1-1 once TRBD1 TRBV10-3 CAISDFGTGEAEAFF TGTGCCATCTCCGATTTCGGGACAGGGGAGGCTGAAGCTTTCTTT
TRBJ2-7 . . TRBV2 CASVLRTSYEQYF TGTGCCAGTGTTCTACGGACTTCCTACGAGCAGTACTTC
TRBJ1-5 . TRBD1 TRBV9 CASSRTGDGSNQPQHF TGTGCCAGCAGCCGGACAGGGGATGGAAGCAATCAGCCCCAGCATTTT
TRBJ2-5 . . TRBV7-7 CASSFDSSEGTQYF TGTGCCAGCAGCTTTGATTCGTCGGAGGGGACCCAGTACTTC
TRBJ2-6 . . TRBV28 CASSSQSPGAGANVLTF TGTGCCAGCAGTTCACAGTCCCCGGGGGCTGGGGCCAACGTCCTGACTTTC
TRBJ1-2 . . TRBV4-2 CASSQDPLGTRDRGYTF TGTGCCAGCAGCCAAGATCCATTAGGGACACGGGATCGTGGCTACACCTTC
TRBJ2-1 . . TRBV5-1 CASSLLEGIEFF TGCGCCAGCAGCTTGTTGGAGGGTATCGAGTTCTTC
TRBJ2-5 . TRBD1 TRBV5-1 CASSLATGGVETQYF TGCGCCAGCAGCTTGGCTACAGGGGGCGTAGAGACCCAGTACTTC
TRBJ1-4 once . TRBV5-4 CASSFRGPNEKLFF TGTGCCAGCAGTTTCAGGGGTCCAAATGAAAAACTGTTTTTT
TRBJ2-7 . TRBD1 TRBV28 CASSPTGTGLFGQYF TGTGCCAGCAGTCCCACCGGGACAGGGCTTTTTGGGCAGTACTTC
TRBJ2-1 . . TRBV5-1 CASSLAPWAYNEQFF TGCGCCAGCAGCTTGGCCCCATGGGCGTACAATGAGCAGTTCTTC
TRBJ2-1 once TRBD1 TRBV29-1 CSAWTGGNDNEQFF TGCAGCGCCTGGACAGGGGGGAACGACAATGAGCAGTTCTTC
TRBJ2-7 few . TRBV6-6 CASKPTGTAYEQYF TGTGCCAGCAAACCGACAGGCACTGCCTACGAGCAGTACTTC
TRBJ1-2 . TRBD1 TRBV6-5 CASSWGPQGANYGYTF TGTGCCAGCAGTTGGGGCCCACAGGGGGCTAACTATGGCTACACCTTC
TRBJ1-5 . . TRBV5-1 CASSYSGDSNQPQHF TGCGCCAGCAGCTATTCGGGGGATAGCAATCAGCCCCAGCATTTT
TRBJ1-5 . . TRBV27 CASGSTLGGVRQPQHF TGTGCCAGCGGTTCAACGCTCGGGGGGGTTCGGCAGCCCCAGCATTTT
TRBJ1-1 . . TRBV5-1 CASSGSQPMNTEAFF TGCGCCAGCAGCGGGTCACAGCCTATGAACACTGAAGCTTTCTTT
TRBJ1-3 . TRBD1 TRBV18 CASSTGGGGNTIYF TGTGCCAGCTCGACAGGGGGTGGTGGAAACACCATATATTTT
TRBJ2-5 . TRBD2 TRBV18 CASSPPLAGGQETQYF TGTGCCAGCTCACCACCTTTAGCGGGGGGCCAAGAGACCCAGTACTTC
TRBJ2-3 few . TRBV3-1/TRBV3-2 CASSQNRRGLGGDTQYF TGTGCCAGCAGCCAAAATCGCCGGGGTTTAGGTGGGGATACGCAGTATTTT